The clone carrying this TCR beta chain was observed a handful of times. What it binds is not known. The sample belongs to a study of CD8 T cells in ankylosing spondylitis. Study-wide points: Typical of ankylosing spondylitis blood, it appeared, was a TCR beta motif of roughly eight highly homologous variants.

A single record per CDR3 protein comes from TCRdb applying MiXCR to the 5' RACE reads. The sample yields some 140,000 distinct CDR3 sequences, under 20% seen once. Trimming took 4 bases from V and 4 from J, leaving 11 bases between them. The CDR3 sequence is 13 residues long. The germline CDR1 and CDR2 sequences are SQVTM and ANQGSEA. Sequences were obtained from blood, either unsorted or a sorted T cell fraction (not recorded which). The chain recombines TRBV29-1 with TRBJ2-1; a weak D match, TRBD2 (6 bases). This clonotype was obtained from a male donor with ankylosing spondylitis. DNA of the CDR3: TGCAGCGTTGTCCGGGAGAAGTACAATGAGCAGTTCTTC. This sequence encodes CSVVREKYNEQFF.